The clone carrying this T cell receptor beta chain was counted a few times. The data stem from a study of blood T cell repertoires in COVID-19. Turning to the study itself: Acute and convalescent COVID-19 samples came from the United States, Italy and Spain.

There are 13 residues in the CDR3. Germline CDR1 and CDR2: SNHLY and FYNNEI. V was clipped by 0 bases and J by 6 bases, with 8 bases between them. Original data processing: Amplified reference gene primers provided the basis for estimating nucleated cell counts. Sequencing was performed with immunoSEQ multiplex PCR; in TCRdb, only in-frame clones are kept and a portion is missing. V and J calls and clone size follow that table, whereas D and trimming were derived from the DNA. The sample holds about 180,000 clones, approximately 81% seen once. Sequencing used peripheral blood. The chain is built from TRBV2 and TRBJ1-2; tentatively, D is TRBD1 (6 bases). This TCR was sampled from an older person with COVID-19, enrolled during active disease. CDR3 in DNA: TGTGCCAGCAGTGAAGCGCACAGGGATGGCTACACCTTC. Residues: CASSEAHRDGYTF.